This entry is about one T cell receptor (beta chain). At least ten counts were recorded for this clonotype. This clone's antigen is unknown. No much larger clonotype is one base removed from it; base qualities were not supplied. The sequencer listed for this sample is Illumina HiSeq 2000. Multiplex PCR amplification was used to build the TCR beta chain libraries. The amplified TCR beta chain products were analyzed by high-throughput sequencing. TCRdb cleaned the public reads at Q25 with fastp, built clones with MiXCR and kept in-frame beta chains. Duplicate CDR3 protein sequences are folded into a single record with the most common DNA and genes. This sample lists about 110,000 distinct CDR3 sequences; about 29% were detected once. Together, the top ten hold under 6.5% of the sample. This sample was taken from a study of breast tumors, draining lymph nodes, adjacent tissues (dated by TCRdb to the mid-2010s). As for the study more broadly: TCR beta repertoires were compared across tumor, adjacent nontumor tissue and axillary lymph nodes obtained from breast cancer patients. In human breast cancer, the study set out to evaluate how tumor, surrounding tissue and draining lymph node repertoires relate to one another and whether T cells may move between these sites.

The lymph node samples were taken from the axillary draining lymph nodes of breast cancer patients. The CDR3 sequence holds 15 residues, the cysteine and phenylalanine included. The only DNA kept is the CDR3, 45 bases in frame from the first base. CDR1 and CDR2 are drawn from the germline V gene: LGHNA, YNFKEQ. Clipping removes 3 bases from V and 7 bases from J, with 6 as the unmatched junction base count. The research as a whole found: In luminal-like breast cancer, tumor and nontumor tissue repertoires resembled each other significantly more than in basal-like breast cancer. Tumor T-cell repertoires showed less diversity than lymph node repertoires and more diversity than nontumor tissue repertoires, and tumor T-cell repertoires showed preferential V and J gene usage. The conclusion that tumor T cells originate in lymph nodes was presented as consistent with a hypothesis rather than as directly demonstrated. The data were considered consistent with most tumor T cells being derived from the lymph node and subsequently expanding within tumor tissue.

The sample taken for sequencing was axillary lymph node tissue. The source is a female donor with breast cancer. Some clones in this sample may be carry-over from other donors' samples. The chain links TRBV4-2 with TRBJ2-7; TRBD2 aligns with 13 central bases. Here the CDR3 is given as CASSHGLAGVGEQYF. The DNA is as follows: TGTGCCAGCAGCCACGGACTAGCGGGAGTAGGAGAGCAGTACTTC.